A selection of T cell receptor beta chains follows, all from one sample in a study of T cell repertoires in cytomegalovirus infection. One entry per CDR3 protein results from TCRdb running MiXCR on the reads. The sample lists about 310,000 distinct CDR3 sequences, around a sixth seen once, with around 11% in the top ten. The sequencing input was PBMCs. These receptors were obtained from a human donor in good health (CMV status not recorded). Some clones in this sample may be carry-over from other donors' samples. Both conserved end residues are part of each CDR3. D genes are given only for firm matches. Only some rows state a clone size, as once, few, many or a class for expanded clones.

j_call v_call d_call clone_size cdr3_nt cdr3_aa
TRBJ1-2 TRBV14 - - TGTGCCAGCAGCGACAGAGGCTCCTATGGCTACACCTTC CASSDRGSYGYTF
TRBJ2-7 TRBV9 TRBD2 few TGTGCCAGCAGCGTAGTCCCTAGCGGGGTGTACGAGCAGTACTTC CASSVVPSGVYEQYF
TRBJ1-6 TRBV18 - - TGTGCCAGCTCACCTTTAGCAAACGGGGCGCCCCTCCACTTT CASSPLANGAPLHF
TRBJ1-1 TRBV5-1 - many TGCGCCAGCAGCATTTACGGGGGTAACACTGAAGCTTTCTTT CASSIYGGNTEAFF
TRBJ1-1 TRBV6-5 - few TGTGCCAGCAGTTACTCTACGGGAGGGGGAACAACTGAAGCTTTCTTT CASSYSTGGGTTEAFF
TRBJ1-5 TRBV28 TRBD1 - TGTGCCACCTTGCCCCGGACAGGGGTTAAGCCCCAGCATTTT CATLPRTGVKPQHF
TRBJ1-1 TRBV4-1 - - TGCGCCAGCAGCCAAGACATGGCACTGATGGTGAACACTGAAGCTTTCTTT CASSQDMALMVNTEAFF
TRBJ1-6 TRBV6-6 - - TGTGCCAGCAGGGAACCGGAGAGGGGGTCAGCCTATAATTCACCCCTCCACTTT CASREPERGSAYNSPLHF
TRBJ1-2 TRBV27 TRBD1 few TGTGCCAGCAGTTTATCATGGCAGGGGGCGATCTATGGCTACACCTTC CASSLSWQGAIYGYTF
TRBJ2-1 TRBV7-6 - - TGTGCCAGCAGCTTAGATCGCGACCTCGGGCAGTTCTTC CASSLDRDLGQFF
TRBJ1-6 TRBV5-1 - few TGCGCCAGCAGCTTGGCCGGGGGACTCGGCGGTTCACCCCTCCACTTT CASSLAGGLGGSPLHF
TRBJ1-1 TRBV7-2 TRBD1 many TGTGCCAGCAGCGCCCTACAGGGGGCACGAGCTTTCTTT CASSALQGARAFF
TRBJ2-2 TRBV20-1 TRBD1 - TGCAGTGCTAGAGATCCAAGGGGGCCTGGCACCGGGGAGCTGTTTTTT CSARDPRGPGTGELFF
TRBJ2-1 TRBV5-4 TRBD2 many TGTGCCAGCAGCGCCGGACTAGCGGGGGGGAATGAGCAGTTCTTC CASSAGLAGGNEQFF
TRBJ2-5 TRBV4-3 - - TGCGCCAGCAGCCTAGGGATGAAAGAGACCCAGTACTTC CASSLGMKETQYF
TRBJ1-1 TRBV4-1 - - TGCGCCAGCAGCCATGCCCCGCGGAACACTGAAGCTTTCTTT CASSHAPRNTEAFF
TRBJ1-5 TRBV20-1 - - TGCAGTGCCTCCGGAGGGGGGAGCTATAGCAATCAGCCCCAGCATTTT CSASGGGSYSNQPQHF
TRBJ2-7 TRBV7-2 - many TGTGCCAGCAGCTTAGAGGGACCCGAGCAGTACTTC CASSLEGPEQYF
TRBJ2-2 TRBV12-3/TRBV12-4 TRBD1 many TGTGCCAGCAGTTTTTGGACAGGAATCACCGGGGAGCTGTTTTTT CASSFWTGITGELFF
TRBJ1-2 TRBV5-4 TRBD1 - TGTGCCAGCAGCACTCCACAGGGGAACTCCTATGGCTACACCTTC CASSTPQGNSYGYTF
TRBJ1-5 TRBV20-1 - - TGCAGTGCCGAGAAGGGGGGAGGACAGCCCCAGCATTTT CSAEKGGGQPQHF
TRBJ2-1 TRBV7-9 - few TGTGCCAGCAGCTTATCAGGGTTTGCCTACAATGAGCAGTTCTTC CASSLSGFAYNEQFF
TRBJ2-7 TRBV6-1 TRBD1 - TGTGCCAGCAGTAGGGGACAGGTCTCCTACGAGCAGTACTTC CASSRGQVSYEQYF
TRBJ2-3 TRBV7-9 TRBD2 many TGTGCCAGCAGCACCGGGACTAGCGTCACAGATACGCAGTATTTT CASSTGTSVTDTQYF
TRBJ1-1 TRBV6-6 - few TGTGCCAGCAGTTACTCTAGCATGAACACTGAAGCTTTCTTT CASSYSSMNTEAFF
TRBJ2-3 TRBV7-2 TRBD2 many TGTGCCAGCAACGCGGGGGGCCAACCTGGCGATACGCAGTATTTT CASNAGGQPGDTQYF
TRBJ2-5 TRBV5-4 - few TGTGCCGCCGGACTGCAAGGGGAGGAGACCCAGTACTTC CAAGLQGEETQYF
TRBJ1-4 TRBV20-1 TRBD1 many TGCAGTGCCGAGGGGACAGGGACTGAAAAACTGTTTTTT CSAEGTGTEKLFF
TRBJ2-4 TRBV5-5 TRBD1 - TGTGCCAGCACCGGACAGGGGGAAAACATTCAGTACTTC CASTGQGENIQYF
TRBJ2-5 TRBV20-1 - - TGCAGTGCTACTCAACGGGGGCAGTCCCAAGAGACCCAGTACTTC CSATQRGQSQETQYF
TRBJ1-1 TRBV6-1 - many TGTGCCAGCAGGGTGACAGCGAACACTGAAGCTTTCTTT CASRVTANTEAFF
TRBJ2-7 TRBV7-2 TRBD1 many TGTGCCAGCAGCTCCCGTACAGGGGTCTACGAGCAGTACTTC CASSSRTGVYEQYF
TRBJ2-5 TRBV5-5 - - TGTGCCAGCAGCCGATCGATAAATAGGGTGCCGTTCCCAAACCAAGAGACCCAGTACTTC CASSRSINRVPFPNQETQYF
TRBJ2-1 TRBV11-2 - - TGTGCCAGCAGCTTAGATCGTCAGCCCAATGAGCAGTTCTTC CASSLDRQPNEQFF
TRBJ2-7 TRBV28 TRBD1 - TGTGCCAGCAGTGGCGGACAGGGGGCGCGGAACGAGCAGTACTTC CASSGGQGARNEQYF
TRBJ1-1 TRBV5-1 - many TGCGCCAGCAGTTCACAACCAATGGGCACTGAAGCTTTCTTT CASSSQPMGTEAFF
TRBJ2-7 TRBV7-2 - - TGTGCCAGCAGCTCCCTGGGAGGGGGACGTGCGGACGAGCAGTACTTC CASSSLGGGRADEQYF
TRBJ1-1 TRBV10-3 - few TGTGCCATCAGTGACCCGGACAGCATGAACACTGAAGCTTTCTTT CAISDPDSMNTEAFF
TRBJ1-6 TRBV7-2 - many TGTGCCAGCAGCTTAGGAACAACGGTCTATAATTCACCCCTCCACTTT CASSLGTTVYNSPLHF
TRBJ2-5 TRBV7-8 - many TGTGCCAGCAGCTTAGACAACCAAGAGACCCAGTACTTC CASSLDNQETQYF
TRBJ2-3 TRBV6-5 - many TGTGCCAGCAGTTACTCGGGACCCCCAGATACGCAGTATTTT CASSYSGPPDTQYF
TRBJ1-4 TRBV12-3/TRBV12-4 TRBD1 few TGTGCCAGCAGTCCGGTACCAACAGGGGGAGCTAATGAAAAACTGTTTTTT CASSPVPTGGANEKLFF
TRBJ1-1 TRBV20-1 - few TGCAGTGCTCATGACGGCATGAACACTGAAGCTTTCTTT CSAHDGMNTEAFF
TRBJ1-1 TRBV7-2 - many TGTGCCAGCAGCCTCCGGTCAGAAAACACTGAAGCTTTCTTT CASSLRSENTEAFF
TRBJ2-3 TRBV20-1 TRBD1 once TGCAGTGCTAGAGATCTCAGGGGGAGTATTGGAACAGATACGCAGTATTTT CSARDLRGSIGTDTQYF
TRBJ2-1 TRBV29-1 - - TGCAGCGTACAGCGGGCCTACAATGAGCAGTTCTTC CSVQRAYNEQFF
TRBJ1-5 TRBV28 TRBD1 few TGTGCCAGCAGGAAACCGGGACAGGGGAATCAGCCCCAGCATTTT CASRKPGQGNQPQHF
TRBJ1-2 TRBV12-3/TRBV12-4 - many TGTGCCAGCAGTTTAACCGGGGAAGGCGGCTACACCTTC CASSLTGEGGYTF
TRBJ2-3 TRBV20-1 - few TGCAGTGCTAGGGGTCTCCCGCAAACAGATACGCAGTATTTT CSARGLPQTDTQYF
TRBJ2-1 TRBV12-3/TRBV12-4 TRBD2 many TGTGCCAGCAGTTGGGGACTAGCGTGGAATGAGCAGTTCTTC CASSWGLAWNEQFF
TRBJ2-1 TRBV12-3/TRBV12-4 TRBD2 - TGTGCCAGCAGTTTAATCGCGGAGTGGACTAGCGGGGGGGAGGACTTC CASSLIAEWTSGGEDF
TRBJ1-2 TRBV12-3/TRBV12-4 - many TGTGCCAGCAGTTTTCCGGGGGCGGCCTATGGCTACACCTTC CASSFPGAAYGYTF
TRBJ1-1 TRBV7-9 - many TGTGCCAGCAGCGCAGGGCGGAACACTGAAGCTTTCTTT CASSAGRNTEAFF
TRBJ1-1 TRBV5-4 - few TGTGCCAGCAGCCAGGGAGGGGAAAACACTGAAGCTTTCTTT CASSQGGENTEAFF
TRBJ2-7 TRBV28 - many TGTGCCAGCACCCCTGGGGCGTATGCCTACGAGCAGTACTTC CASTPGAYAYEQYF
TRBJ2-7 TRBV18 TRBD1 few TGTGCCAGCTCACACGACAGGGGGTACTACGAGCAGTACTTC CASSHDRGYYEQYF